The 18 T cell receptor beta chains listed next were all sequenced from one sample in a study of T cell responses to AZD1222 COVID-19 vaccine. The protocol was immunoSEQ multiplex PCR, while the TCRdb copy is restricted to in-frame clones and leaves out a portion. The top ten hold 45% of the sample, which has under 35,000 clones, more than 85% seen once. Sample: peripheral blood, taken on day 0 of AZD1222 vaccination. These receptors were collected from an adult in good health.

V and J are TRBV5-6 and TRBJ1-1, with D perhaps TRBD1 (6 bases). V was trimmed by 5 bases and J by 5 bases, leaving 10 bases between them. The germline gives CDR1 SGHDT, CDR2 YYEEEE. The CDR3 spans 12 residues. Here the CDR3 DNA reads TGTGCCAGCAGTTGGGGGGCAACTGAAGCTTTCTTT. It codes for CASSWGATEAFF.

The CDR3: CASSYSKAGEGEQFF. The CDR3 DNA is TGTGCCAGCAGTTACTCGAAAGCCGGGGAGGGGGAGCAGTTCTTC. The V and J genes are TRBV6-5 and TRBJ2-1; the match to TRBD2 covers 7 bases. V lost 0 bases, J lost 10 bases, and 9 bases stayed unmatched. The CDR3 is 15 residues long. CDR1 and CDR2 from the germline V gene are MNHEY and SVGAGI.

CDR3 region: CASSSARGKNTEAFF. The CDR3 DNA reads as TGTGCCAGCAGTTCCGCCAGGGGAAAGAACACTGAAGCTTTCTTT. This chain connects TRBV9 to TRBJ1-1, with D possibly matching TRBD1 (6 bases). CDR3 length: 15 amino acids. Trimming left V 5 bases short and J 1 base short, with 15 bases between. The germline CDR1 and CDR2 sequences are SGDLS and YYNGEE. The full variable domain, with the rest looked up from reference TRBV9 and TRBJ1-1, is DSGVTQTPKHLITATGQRVTLRCSPRSGDLSVYWYQQSLDQGLQFLIQYYNGEERAKGNILERFSAQQFPDLHSELNLSSLELGDSALYFCASSSARGKNTEAFFGQGTRLTVV.

The rearrangement links TRBV7-8 to TRBJ1-5; possibly TRBD1 for D (6 bases). Germline V CDR1 and CDR2: SGHVS, FQNEAQ. There are 18 residues in the CDR3. The V end lost 4 bases, the J end lost 6 bases, and 25 bases lay between the germline ends. The CDR3 nucleotides read TGTGCCAGCAGCTCCCGCGCCGGGTTGGGGACAAATCCTCAGCCCCAGCATTTT. This encodes CASSSRAGLGTNPQPQHF.

The gene calls are TRBV3-1 (or the pseudogene TRBV3-2) and TRBJ1-5; D perhaps matches TRBD1 (5 bases). V was pared by 4 bases and J by 2 bases, with 12 bases between. The CDR3 length is 15 residues. The germline V gene has CDR1 LGHDT and CDR2 YNNKEL (reference sequence). In DNA form, the CDR3 reads TGTGCCAGCAGCCCCTCGGGGCAGGGCAATCAGCCCCAGCATTTT. Translating gives CASSPSGQGNQPQHF.

This clone appeared once. At one end the junction does not follow the germline gene, possibly because of a read error. The rearrangement joins TRBV2 to TRBJ2-7; D may be TRBD2 (6 bases). This CDR3 is 11 amino acids long. CDR1 SNHLY and CDR2 FYNNEI come from the germline V gene. CDR3 sequence: CASSPGLAGVF. The CDR3 nucleotides read TGTGCCAGCAGTCCGGGACTGGCTGGGGTATTC.

The chain employs TRBV27 and TRBJ2-6; possibly TRBD1 for D (5 bases). V was shortened by 4 bases and J by 3 bases, with 13 bases between the two germline ends. Per the germline V gene, CDR1 is MNHEY and CDR2 is SMNVEV (reference sequence). The CDR3 consists of 16 residues. For the CDR3, the DNA is TGTGCCAGCAGTTCAACAGGATTGGGTGGGGCCAACGTCCTGACTTTC. Translated, it gives CASSSTGLGGANVLTF.

V gene TRBV7-2 combines with J gene TRBJ1-6; D unresolved. CDR3 size: 14 residues. Germline CDR1 and CDR2: SGHTA and FQGNSA. V was trimmed by 1 base and J by 4 bases, leaving 5 bases between them. CDR3 in DNA: TGTGCCAGCAGCTTAGGGAGTTATAATTCACCCCTCCACTTT. It codes for CASSLGSYNSPLHF.

V gene TRBV7-2 combines with J gene TRBJ2-1, with D uncertain. CDR3 size: 14 residues. Germline V lookup: CDR1 SGHTA, CDR2 FQGNSA. V was clipped by 5 bases and J by 8 bases, with 16 bases between them. CDR3 in amino acids: CASSAPPLAYEQFF. CDR3 nucleotide sequence: TGTGCCAGCAGCGCACCCCCTTTAGCCTATGAGCAGTTCTTC. Using reference TRBV7-2 and TRBJ2-1 for the parts outside the CDR3, the full variable domain is GAGVSQSPSNKVTEKGKDVELRCDPISGHTALYWYRQSLGQGLEFLIYFQGNSAPDKSGLPSDRFSAERTGGSVSTLTIQRTQQEDSAVYLCASSAPPLAYEQFFGPGTRLTVL.

V gene TRBV7-2 combines with J gene TRBJ1-2; possible D gene TRBD1, 6 bases. The germline V gene has CDR1 SGHTA and CDR2 FQGNSA. V shed 3 bases and J shed 1 base, with 18 bases lying between them. The CDR3 spans 17 residues. CDR3 sequence (DNA): TGTGCCAGCAGCTTTATGGGGGCCGGACCAATTAACTATGGCTACACCTTC. Translated, it gives CASSFMGAGPINYGYTF.

This chain connects TRBV7-9 to TRBJ2-1, with D uncertain. V lost 1 base and J lost 12, with 13 bases in between. This CDR3 has 13 residues. CDR1 and CDR2 (germline): SEHNR, FQNEAQ (reference sequence). Here the CDR3 reads CASSLGTHNGQFF. DNA for the CDR3: TGTGCCAGCAGCTTAGGGACCCACAACGGGCAGTTCTTC.

The chain couples TRBV7-2 to TRBJ2-1; unclear D gene. Germline V gene data show CDR1 as SGHTA and CDR2 as FQGNSA. The CDR3 consists of 16 residues. With 1 base removed from V and 4 bases from J, the gap between germline ends came to 14 bases. The CDR3 sequence: CASSLEPVPLYNEQFF. The DNA of the CDR3 is TGTGCCAGCAGCTTAGAGCCGGTACCCTTATACAATGAGCAGTTCTTC.

The chain combines TRBV3-1 (or the pseudogene TRBV3-2) with TRBJ2-7; D might be TRBD2 (6 bases). Germline CDR1 reads LGHDT; CDR2 reads YNNKEL (reference sequence). The CDR3 runs to 14 residues. V lost 3 bases and J 5 bases, leaving 14 bases between the germline ends. CDR3 in DNA: TGTGCCAGCAGCCATCTGGGACCGGGAGACGAGCAGTACTTC. It yields the protein CASSHLGPGDEQYF.

This clone was seen once. The chain has TRBV27 and TRBJ2-1; a possible D gene is TRBD2 (6 bases). The CDR3 contains 16 residues. Germline V gives CDR1 MNHEY, CDR2 SMNVEV (reference sequence). Trimming left V 5 bases short and J 4 bases short, with 18 bases between. This CDR3 is CASSPLTSPPYNEQFF. CDR3 nucleotides: TGTGCCAGCAGTCCCCTCACTAGCCCTCCATACAATGAGCAGTTCTTC.

The chain is built from TRBV6-4 and TRBJ2-7; D is perhaps TRBD1 (6 bases). V lost 2 bases and J 10 bases, leaving 18 bases between the germline ends. Germline V gene data show CDR1 as MRHNA and CDR2 as SNTAGT. This CDR3 comprises 14 residues. This chain's CDR3 is CASSDRLIVDSQYF. The CDR3, as DNA: TGTGCCAGCAGTGACCGGCTTATAGTGGACAGTCAGTACTTC.

The chain combines TRBV13 with TRBJ2-5, with TRBD1 identical over 7 bases. From germline, CDR1 is PRHDT and CDR2 FYEKMQ (reference sequence). The CDR3 extends over 14 amino acids. Trimming at V came to 3 bases and at J to 1 base, leaving 2 bases not matched to a gene. This CDR3 is CASSFGDSQETQYF. The CDR3 region has the DNA TGTGCCAGCAGCTTTGGGGACAGCCAAGAGACCCAGTACTTC.

This chain uses TRBV5-1 with TRBJ1-5; D might be TRBD1 (5 bases). The germline V and J ends were trimmed by 4 bases and 4 bases, with 12 bases remaining between them. Germline CDR1 is SGHRS and CDR2 is YFSETQ. This CDR3 is 14 amino acids long. The CDR3 spells CASSPEGINQPQHF. The CDR3 DNA reads TGCGCCAGCAGCCCGGAGGGGATTAATCAGCCCCAGCATTTT.

J is TRBJ2-1 and V is TRBV9; D possibly corresponds to TRBD1 (5 bases). Germline V CDR1 and CDR2: SGDLS, YYNGEE. The CDR3 has 16 residues. The germline V and J ends were trimmed by 3 bases and 0 bases, with 13 bases remaining between them. Here the CDR3 DNA reads TGTGCCAGCAGCGAGGGGCCCCCGGGCTCCTACAATGAGCAGTTCTTC. It encodes CASSEGPPGSYNEQFF. Looking up the rest from reference TRBV9 and TRBJ2-1 gives the full variable domain: DSGVTQTPKHLITATGQRVTLRCSPRSGDLSVYWYQQSLDQGLQFLIQYYNGEERAKGNILERFSAQQFPDLHSELNLSSLELGDSALYFCASSEGPPGSYNEQFFGPGTRLTVL.